This TCR beta chain comes out of a study of response to subunit inactivated influenza vaccine. Concerning this clonotype: Antigen: not known.

Trimming stripped 2 bases from V and 2 bases from J, with 14 bases between. Germline CDR1 is SQVTM and CDR2 is ANQGSEA. CDR3 length: 15 residues. TCRdb reprocessed the RT-PCR reads with MiXCR, giving one entry per CDR3 protein. Among around 200,000 distinct CDR3 sequences listed, about 9.3% were seen once. Study-wide findings and caveats: T cells newly recruited by each seasonal influenza vaccination are few, the authors suggested.

The gene calls are TRBV29-1 and TRBJ2-3; D is perhaps TRBD2 (5 bases). The sequence was collected from a man aged 45-65 years who received an inactivated influenza vaccine. This specimen was non-naive T cells sorted from PBMCs, taken on the day of vaccination. DNA of the CDR3: TGCAGCGTTGAATCGACCCCTCGGGACACAGATACGCAGTATTTT. Its protein product is CSVESTPRDTDTQYF.